The sequence of this TCR beta chain was determined in a study of T cells in women clearing cervical HPV infection. The overall study: Women with histologically confirmed HPV16-related CIN3 or worse, 2 with invasive cancer, served as cases. No precancer developed; the control's incident HPV16 infection cleared within 12 months.

The method was immunoSEQ multiplex PCR; TCRdb's version includes in-frame clones alone and lacks a portion of them. The table for this sample gives 30,000 to 40,000 clones. The CDR3 has 15 residues. CDR1 is SEHNR, CDR2 FQNEAQ, per germline (reference sequence). The V gene lost 4 bases and the J gene lost 0 bases, with 11 bases spanning the gap. Study outcomes and limitations: Each sample's T-cell count was unknown, possibly confounding richness.

This clone is identified as medium-sized from frequency. Its specificity is unknown. The read finishes 3 residues shy of the CDR3 end, and the germline J gene is used to complete it. This clonotype was obtained from a woman between 18 and 70 years old with a cervical HPV16 infection that either progressed to CIN3+ or cleared (not recorded which). This sequence joins TRBV7-9 and TRBJ2-3, with unresolved D. The sample taken for sequencing was blood buffy coat. Incomplete CDR3 DNA: TGTGCCAGCAGCTCACCTCGAGCCAGCACAGATACG. This encodes CASSSPRASTDT. The CDR3 reads in full as CASSSPRASTDTQYF.